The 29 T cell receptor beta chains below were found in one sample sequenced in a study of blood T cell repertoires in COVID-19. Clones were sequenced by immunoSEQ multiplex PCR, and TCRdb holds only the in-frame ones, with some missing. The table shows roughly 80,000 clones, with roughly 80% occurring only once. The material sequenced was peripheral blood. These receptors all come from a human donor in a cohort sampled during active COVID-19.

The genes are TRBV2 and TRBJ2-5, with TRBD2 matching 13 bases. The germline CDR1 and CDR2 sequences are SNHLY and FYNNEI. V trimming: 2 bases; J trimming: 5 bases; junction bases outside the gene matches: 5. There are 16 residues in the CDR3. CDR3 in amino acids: CASSELTSGGRETQYF. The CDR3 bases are TGTGCCAGCAGTGAACTGACTAGCGGGGGGCGGGAGACCCAGTACTTC.

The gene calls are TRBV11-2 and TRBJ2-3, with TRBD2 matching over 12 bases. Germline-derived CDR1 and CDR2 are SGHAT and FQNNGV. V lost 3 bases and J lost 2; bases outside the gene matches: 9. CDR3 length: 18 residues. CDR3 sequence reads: CASSFRLAGELNTDTQYF. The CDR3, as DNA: TGTGCCAGCAGCTTTAGACTAGCGGGGGAACTAAACACAGATACGCAGTATTTT.

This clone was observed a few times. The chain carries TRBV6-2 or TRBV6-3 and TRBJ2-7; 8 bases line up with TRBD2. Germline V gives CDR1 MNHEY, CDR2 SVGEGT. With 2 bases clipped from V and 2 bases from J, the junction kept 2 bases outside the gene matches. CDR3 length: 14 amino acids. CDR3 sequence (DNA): TGTGCCAGCAGTTACGGACTAGCACCCTACGAGCAGTACTTC. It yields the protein CASSYGLAPYEQYF.

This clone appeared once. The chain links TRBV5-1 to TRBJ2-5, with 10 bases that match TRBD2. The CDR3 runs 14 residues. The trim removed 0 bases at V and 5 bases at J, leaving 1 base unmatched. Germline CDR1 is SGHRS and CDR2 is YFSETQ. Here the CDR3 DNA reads TGCGCCAGCAGCTTGGGGACTAGCGGCGAGACCCAGTACTTC. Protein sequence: CASSLGTSGETQYF.

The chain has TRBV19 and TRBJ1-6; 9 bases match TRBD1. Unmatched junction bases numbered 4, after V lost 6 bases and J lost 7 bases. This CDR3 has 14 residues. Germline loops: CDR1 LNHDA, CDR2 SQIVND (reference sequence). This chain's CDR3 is CASSLGQGNSPLHF. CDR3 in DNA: TGTGCCAGTAGCTTAGGACAGGGGAATTCACCCCTCCACTTT.

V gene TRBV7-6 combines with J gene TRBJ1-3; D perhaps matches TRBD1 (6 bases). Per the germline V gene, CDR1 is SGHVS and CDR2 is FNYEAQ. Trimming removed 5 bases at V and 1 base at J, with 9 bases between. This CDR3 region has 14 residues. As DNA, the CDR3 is TGTGCCAGCAGCCAAACAGGGTCTGGAAACACCATATATTTT. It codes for CASSQTGSGNTIYF. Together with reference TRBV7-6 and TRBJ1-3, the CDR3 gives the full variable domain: GAGVSQSPRYKVTKRGQDVALRCDPISGHVSLYWYRQALGQGPEFLTYFNYEAQQDKSGLPNDRFSAERPEGSISTLTIQRTEQRDSAMYRCASSQTGSGNTIYFGEGSWLTVV.

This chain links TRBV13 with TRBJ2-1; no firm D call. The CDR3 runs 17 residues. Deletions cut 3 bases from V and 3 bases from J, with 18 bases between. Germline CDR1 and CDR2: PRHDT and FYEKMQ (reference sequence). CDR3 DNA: TGTGCCAGCAGCTTGATCTCTTTGGCAGGCAGCTACAATGAGCAGTTCTTC. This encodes CASSLISLAGSYNEQFF.

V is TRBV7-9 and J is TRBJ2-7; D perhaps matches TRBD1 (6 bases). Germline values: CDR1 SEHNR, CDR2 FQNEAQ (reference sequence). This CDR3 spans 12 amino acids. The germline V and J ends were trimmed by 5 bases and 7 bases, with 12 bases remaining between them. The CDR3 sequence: CASSAGTPEQYF. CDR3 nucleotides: TGTGCCAGCAGCGCCGGGACACCGGAGCAGTACTTC.

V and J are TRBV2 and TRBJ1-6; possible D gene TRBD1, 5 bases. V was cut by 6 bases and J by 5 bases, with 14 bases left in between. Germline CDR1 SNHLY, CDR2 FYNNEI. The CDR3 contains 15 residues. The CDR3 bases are TGTGCCAGCAGACCCCAGGGTAGGAATAATTCACCCCTCCACTTT. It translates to CASRPQGRNNSPLHF. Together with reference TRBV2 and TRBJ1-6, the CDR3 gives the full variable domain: EPEVTQTPSHQVTQMGQEVILRCVPISNHLYFYWYRQILGQKVEFLVSFYNNEISEKSEIFDDQFSVERPDGSNFTLKIRSTKLEDSAMYFCASRPQGRNNSPLHFGNGTRLTVT.

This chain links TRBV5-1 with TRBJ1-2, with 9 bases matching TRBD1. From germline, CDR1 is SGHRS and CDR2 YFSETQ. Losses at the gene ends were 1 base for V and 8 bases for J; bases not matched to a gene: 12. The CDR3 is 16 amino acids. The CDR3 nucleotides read TGCGCCAGCAGCTTGTCCCCCGGGACAGGGCTTGGGGGCTACACCTTC. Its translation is CASSLSPGTGLGGYTF.

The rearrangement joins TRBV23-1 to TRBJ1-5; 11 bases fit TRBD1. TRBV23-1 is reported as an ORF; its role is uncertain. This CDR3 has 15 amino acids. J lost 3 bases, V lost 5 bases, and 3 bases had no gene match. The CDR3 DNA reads TGCGCCAGCAGTTTGGACAGGGGGCCCAATCAGCCCCAGCATTTT. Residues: CASSLDRGPNQPQHF.

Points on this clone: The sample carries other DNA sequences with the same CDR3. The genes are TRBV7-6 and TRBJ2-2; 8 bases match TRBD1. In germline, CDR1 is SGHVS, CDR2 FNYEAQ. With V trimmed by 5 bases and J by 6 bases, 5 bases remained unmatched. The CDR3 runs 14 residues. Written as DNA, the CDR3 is TGTGCCAGCAGCCCTCAGGGGGCCGCCGGGGAGCTGTTTTTT. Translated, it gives CASSPQGAAGELFF.

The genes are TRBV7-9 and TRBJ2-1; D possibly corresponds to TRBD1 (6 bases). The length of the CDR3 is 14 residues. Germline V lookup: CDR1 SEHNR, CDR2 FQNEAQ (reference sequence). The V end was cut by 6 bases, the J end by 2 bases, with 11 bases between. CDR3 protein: CASRSGTTYNEQFF. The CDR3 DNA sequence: TGTGCCAGCAGATCCGGGACAACCTACAATGAGCAGTTCTTC.

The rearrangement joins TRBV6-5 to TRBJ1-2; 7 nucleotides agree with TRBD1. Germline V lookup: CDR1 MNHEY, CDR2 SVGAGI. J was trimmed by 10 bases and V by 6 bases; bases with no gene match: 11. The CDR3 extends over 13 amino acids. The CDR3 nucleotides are TGTGCCAGCAGAAACGGACAGGCGCTACCCTACACCTTC. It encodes CASRNGQALPYTF.

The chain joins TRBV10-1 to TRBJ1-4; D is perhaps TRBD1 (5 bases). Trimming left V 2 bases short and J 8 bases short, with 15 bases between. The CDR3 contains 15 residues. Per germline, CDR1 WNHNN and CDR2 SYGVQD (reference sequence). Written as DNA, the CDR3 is TGCGCCAGCAGTGAGGGCTTGCTGGGGCCAGAAAAACTGTTTTTT. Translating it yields CASSEGLLGPEKLFF.

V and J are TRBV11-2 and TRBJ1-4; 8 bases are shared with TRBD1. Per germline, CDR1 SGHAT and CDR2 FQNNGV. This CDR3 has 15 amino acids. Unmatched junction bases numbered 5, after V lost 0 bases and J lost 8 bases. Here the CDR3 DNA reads TGTGCCAGCAGCTTAGAAGGACAGGGACGGGAAAAACTGTTTTTT. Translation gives CASSLEGQGREKLFF.

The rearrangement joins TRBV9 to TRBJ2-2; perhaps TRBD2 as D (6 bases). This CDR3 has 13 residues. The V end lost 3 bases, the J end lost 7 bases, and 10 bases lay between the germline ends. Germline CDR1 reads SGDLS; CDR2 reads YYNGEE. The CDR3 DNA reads TGTGCCAGCAGCGCCGGGGGAGACGGGGAGCTGTTTTTT. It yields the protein CASSAGGDGELFF.

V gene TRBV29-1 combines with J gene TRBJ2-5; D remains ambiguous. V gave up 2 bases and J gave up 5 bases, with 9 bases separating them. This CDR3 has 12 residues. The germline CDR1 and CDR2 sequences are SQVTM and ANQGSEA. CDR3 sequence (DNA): TGCAGCGTTGAACCGGAGTGGGAGACCCAGTACTTC. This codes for CSVEPEWETQYF. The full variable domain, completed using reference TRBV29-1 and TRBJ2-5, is SAVISQKPSRDICQRGTSLTIQCQVDSQVTMMFWYRQQPGQSLTLIATANQGSEATYESGFVIDKFPISRPNLTFSTLTVSNMSPEDSSIYLCSVEPEWETQYFGPGTRLLVL.

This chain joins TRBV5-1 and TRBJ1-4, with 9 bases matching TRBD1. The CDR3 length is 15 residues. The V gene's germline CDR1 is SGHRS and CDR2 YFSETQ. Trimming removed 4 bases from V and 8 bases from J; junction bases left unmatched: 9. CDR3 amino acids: CASSQSGQGREKLFF. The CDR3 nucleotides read TGCGCCAGCAGCCAGTCGGGACAGGGTCGGGAAAAACTGTTTTTT.

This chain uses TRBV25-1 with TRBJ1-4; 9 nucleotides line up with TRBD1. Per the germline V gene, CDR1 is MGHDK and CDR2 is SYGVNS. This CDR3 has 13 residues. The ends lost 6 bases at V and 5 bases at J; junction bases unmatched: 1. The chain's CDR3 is CASRGQGNEKLFF. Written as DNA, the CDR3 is TGTGCCAGCAGAGGACAGGGGAATGAAAAACTGTTTTTT.

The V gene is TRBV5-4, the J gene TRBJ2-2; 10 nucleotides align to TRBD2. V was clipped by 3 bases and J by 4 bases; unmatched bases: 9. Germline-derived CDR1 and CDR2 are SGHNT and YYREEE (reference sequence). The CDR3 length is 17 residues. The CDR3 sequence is CASSSSLAGAGTGELFF. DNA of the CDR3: TGTGCCAGCAGCTCAAGCCTAGCGGGGGCGGGCACCGGGGAGCTGTTTTTT.

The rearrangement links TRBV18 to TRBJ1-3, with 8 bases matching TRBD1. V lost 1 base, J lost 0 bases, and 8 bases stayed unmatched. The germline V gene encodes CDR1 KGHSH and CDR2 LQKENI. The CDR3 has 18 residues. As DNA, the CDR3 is TGTGCCAGCTCACCACTGGCAGGGGGCTCCTTCTCTGGAAACACCATATATTTT. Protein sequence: CASSPLAGGSFSGNTIYF.

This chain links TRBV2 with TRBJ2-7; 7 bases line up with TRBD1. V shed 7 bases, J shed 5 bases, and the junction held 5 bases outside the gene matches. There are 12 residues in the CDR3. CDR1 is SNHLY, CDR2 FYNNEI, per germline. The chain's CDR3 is CASTRTGNEQYF. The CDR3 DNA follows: TGTGCCAGCACAAGGACAGGAAACGAGCAGTACTTC.

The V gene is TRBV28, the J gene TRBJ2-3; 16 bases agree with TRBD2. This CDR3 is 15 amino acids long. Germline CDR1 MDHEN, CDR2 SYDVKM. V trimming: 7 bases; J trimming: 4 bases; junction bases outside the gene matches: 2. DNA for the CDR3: TGTGCCAGCACCGGGACTAGCGGGGGGGCAGATACGCAGTATTTT. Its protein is CASTGTSGGADTQYF. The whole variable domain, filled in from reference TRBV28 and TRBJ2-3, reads DVKVTQSSRYLVKRTGEKVFLECVQDMDHENMFWYRQDPGLGLRLIYFSYDVKMKEKGDIPEGYSVSREKKERFSLILESASTNQTSMYLCASTGTSGGADTQYFGPGTRLTVL.

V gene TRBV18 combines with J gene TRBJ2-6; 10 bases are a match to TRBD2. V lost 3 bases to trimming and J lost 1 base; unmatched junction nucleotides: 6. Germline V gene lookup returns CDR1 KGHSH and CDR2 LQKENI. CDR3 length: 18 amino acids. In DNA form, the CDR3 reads TGTGCCAGCTCACCCAGCGGGGGGGCCGATTCTGGGGCCAACGTCCTGACTTTC. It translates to CASSPSGGADSGANVLTF.

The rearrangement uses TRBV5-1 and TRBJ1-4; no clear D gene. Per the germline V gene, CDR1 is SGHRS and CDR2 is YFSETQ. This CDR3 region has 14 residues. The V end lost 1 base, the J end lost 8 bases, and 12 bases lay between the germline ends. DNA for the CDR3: TGCGCCAGCAGCTTGTTGAGTCCCGGGGAAAAACTGTTTTTT. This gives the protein CASSLLSPGEKLFF.

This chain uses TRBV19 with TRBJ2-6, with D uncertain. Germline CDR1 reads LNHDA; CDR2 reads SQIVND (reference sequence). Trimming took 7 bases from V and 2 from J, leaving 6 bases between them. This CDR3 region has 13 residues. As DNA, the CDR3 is TGTGCCAGTACAGACACTGGGGCCAACGTCCTGACTTTC. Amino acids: CASTDTGANVLTF. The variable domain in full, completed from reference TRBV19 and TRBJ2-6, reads DGGITQSPKYLFRKEGQNVTLSCEQNLNHDAMYWYRQDPGQGLRLIYYSQIVNDFQKGDIAEGYSVSREKKESFPLTVTSAQKNPTAFYLCASTDTGANVLTFGAGSRLTVL.

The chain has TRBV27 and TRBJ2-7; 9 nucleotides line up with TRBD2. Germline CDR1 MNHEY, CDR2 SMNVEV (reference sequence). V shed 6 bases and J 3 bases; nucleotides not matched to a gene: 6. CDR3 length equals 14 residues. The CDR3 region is CASRTAGGHYEQYF. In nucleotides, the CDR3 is TGTGCCAGCAGAACAGCGGGGGGCCACTACGAGCAGTACTTC.

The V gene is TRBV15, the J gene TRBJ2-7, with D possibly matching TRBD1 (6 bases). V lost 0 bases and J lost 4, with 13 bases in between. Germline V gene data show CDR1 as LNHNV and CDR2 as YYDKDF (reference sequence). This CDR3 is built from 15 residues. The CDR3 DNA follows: TGTGCCACCAGCAGAGATAGGGGGACGATGTACGAGCAGTACTTC. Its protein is CATSRDRGTMYEQYF. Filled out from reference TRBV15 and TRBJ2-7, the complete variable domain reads DAMVIQNPRYQVTQFGKPVTLSCSQTLNHNVMYWYQQKSSQAPKLLFHYYDKDFNNEADTPDNFQSRRPNTSFCFLDIRSPGLGDTAMYLCATSRDRGTMYEQYFGPGTRLTVT.